A selection of T cell receptor delta chains follows, all from one sample in a study of Vδ1+ human thymocytes. With CATT, TCRdb re-called clones from the multiplex PCR reads. The repertoire holds around 76,000 delta-chain clones, with about 35% as singletons. The material sequenced was Vdelta1+ gamma-delta thymocytes from the thymus. The receptors were sampled from a boy in the first two years of life who had congenital heart surgery. Each CDR3 is given with its conserved first and last residue. D genes are given only for firm matches. Clone size is not always given. Where it is, it says once, few, many or a class for expanded clones.

TRDJ1	TRDV1	-	TRDD3	CALGDPGDRRDTGYTNKLIF	TGTGCTCTTGGGGACCCCGGGGATCGGCGGGATACGGGGTACACCAATAAACTCATCTTT
TRDJ1	TRDV1	-	TRDD3	CALGEHLRGTGGKLIF	TGTGCTCTTGGGGAACATCTCCGGGGTACTGGGGGTAAACTCATCTTT
TRDJ3	TRDV1	-	TRDD3	CALGEWASSSVLGDGSSWDTRQMFF	TGTGCTCTTGGGGAATGGGCTTCGTCTTCCGTACTGGGGGATGGGAGCTCCTGGGACACCCGACAGATGTTTTTC
TRDJ1	TRDV1	-	TRDD3	CALGPPRRLRTRLGDPFTYKLIF	TGTGCTCTTGGGCCTCCTCGAAGGCTACGTACCAGACTGGGGGACCCTTTTACCTATAAACTCATCTTT
TRDJ1	TRDV1	few	-	CALGNAHRKTPFRHTDKLIF	TGTGCTCTTGGGAACGCTCACCGAAAAACTCCCTTCCGACACACCGATAAACTCATCTTT
TRDJ1	TRDV1	-	TRDD3	CALGVDRFPLLGYTDKLIF	TGTGCTCTTGGGGTAGACCGATTTCCTCTACTGGGGTACACCGATAAACTCATCTTT
TRDJ1	TRDV1	few	TRDD3	CALGESPGDTLGVGKLIF	TGTGCTCTTGGGGAGTCTCCCGGGGATACCTTAGGCGTGGGGAAACTCATCTTT
TRDJ1	TRDV1	few	-	CALGELLVGDTDKLIF	TGTGCTCTTGGGGAACTTCTGGTTGGGGACACCGATAAACTCATCTTT
TRDJ1	TRDV1	few	TRDD3	CALGERQLGPSLRADKLIF	TGTGCTCTTGGGGAGCGTCAACTGGGGCCAAGCCTGCGGGCCGATAAACTCATCTTT
TRDJ1	TRDV1	few	TRDD3	CALGIYNQFTGGLYTDKLIF	TGTGCTCTTGGTATCTACAACCAATTTACTGGGGGACTCTACACCGATAAACTCATCTTT
TRDJ1	TRDV1	-	-	CALGELTVVRNTDKLIF	TGTGCTCTTGGGGAACTCACCGTTGTCCGGAATACCGATAAACTCATCTTT
TRDJ1	TRDV1	once	TRDD3	CALGERSRTGGFLTHKLIF	TGTGCTCTTGGGGAAAGGTCCCGTACTGGGGGATTCTTGACCCATAAACTCATCTTT
TRDJ1	TRDV1	-	-	CALGECRLTDKLIF	TGTGCTCTTGGGGAATGCCGACTTACCGATAAACTCATCTTT
TRDJ1	TRDV1	-	TRDD3	CALGEWALTGDTRTDKLIF	TGTGCTCTTGGGGAATGGGCCCTCACGGGGGATACGCGGACCGATAAACTCATCTTT
TRDJ1	TRDV1	-	TRDD3	CALGERFSTGGYVVQYTDKLIF	TGTGCTCTTGGGGAACGTTTCTCTACGGGGGGATACGTGGTCCAGTACACCGATAAACTCATCTTT
TRDJ1	TRDV1	-	TRDD3	CALGELSLLGVPYTDKLIF	TGTGCTCTTGGGGAACTAAGCCTACTGGGGGTCCCGTACACCGATAAACTCATCTTT
TRDJ1	TRDV1	few	TRDD3	CALGELSRTGGPSGTDKLIF	TGTGCTCTTGGGGAACTATCCCGTACTGGGGGTCCCTCTGGAACCGATAAACTCATCTTT
TRDJ1	TRDV1	few	-	CALGELHAIPTGHTDKLIF	TGTGCTCTTGGGGAACTGCACGCTATACCTACTGGCCACACCGATAAACTCATCTTT
TRDJ1	TRDV1	few	-	CALGLGSLYYRLIF	TGTGCTCTTGGGTTAGGTTCCCTATACTACCGACTCATCTTT
TRDJ1	TRDV1	few	TRDD3	CALGRTFTGGYWVEYTDKLIF	TGTGCTCTTGGGCGCACCTTTACTGGGGGATACTGGGTAGAGTACACCGATAAACTCATCTTT
TRDJ1	TRDV1	few	TRDD3	CALGPLPLLGENTPSADKLIF	TGTGCTCTTGGGCCCCTTCCCCTACTGGGGGAAAACACCCCCTCGGCCGATAAACTCATCTTT
TRDJ1	TRDV1	-	TRDD3	CALGEIHYGLGDTLYKLIF	TGTGCTCTTGGGGAAATACATTACGGACTGGGGGATACGCTCTATAAACTCATCTTT
TRDJ1	TRDV1	few	TRDD3	CALGEQSPPYWGIRSYTDKLIF	TGTGCTCTTGGGGAACAGTCTCCTCCCTACTGGGGGATACGGTCGTACACCGATAAACTCATCTTT